The 13 T cell receptor beta chains below come from one sample, sequenced in a study of control samples from healthy donors and cancer patients. The repertoire was sequenced with immunoSEQ multiplex PCR; TCRdb's copy has only in-frame clones and lacks some. The table lists roughly 130,000 clones, 93% of them singletons. Sequencing used PBMCs. Source of these receptors: a man aged 50 to 60 with head and neck cancer.

The gene calls are TRBV24-1 and TRBJ2-1; a weak D match, TRBD2 (6 bases). Trimming removed 3 bases at V and 0 bases at J, with 14 bases between. This CDR3 has 17 amino acids. The V gene's germline CDR1 is KGHDR and CDR2 SFDVKD. In DNA, the CDR3 is TGTGCCACCAGTGATCAAATGGGGAGGAGCTCCTACAATGAGCAGTTCTTC. It codes for CATSDQMGRSSYNEQFF.

In this sample, this clone turned up once. The CDR3 DNA reads TGTGCCAGCAGTTTAACACGAAACTATGGCTACACCTTC. Protein: CASSLTRNYGYTF. The chain is built from TRBV27 and TRBJ1-2, with unresolved D. The germline V gene has CDR1 MNHEY and CDR2 SMNVEV (reference sequence). The germline V and J ends were trimmed by 2 bases and 2 bases, with 6 bases remaining between them. The CDR3 runs to 13 residues.

V usage is TRBV15 and J usage is TRBJ2-5, with 11 bases matching TRBD1. Unmatched junction bases numbered 6, after V lost 4 bases and J lost 5 bases. In germline, CDR1 is LNHNV, CDR2 YYDKDF (reference sequence). The CDR3 loop spans 15 amino acids. In DNA, the CDR3 is TGTGCCACCAGCATCTTGGGACAGGGGGGGGAGACCCAGTACTTC. It yields the protein CATSILGQGGETQYF. Together with reference TRBV15 and TRBJ2-5, the CDR3 gives the full variable domain: DAMVIQNPRYQVTQFGKPVTLSCSQTLNHNVMYWYQQKSSQAPKLLFHYYDKDFNNEADTPDNFQSRRPNTSFCFLDIRSPGLGDTAMYLCATSILGQGGETQYFGPGTRLLVL.

This chain uses TRBV10-3 with TRBJ1-1; no clear D gene. Germline V CDR1 and CDR2: ENHRY, SYGVKD. This CDR3 has 11 amino acids. Between the trimmed V and J ends, which lost 3 bases and 13 bases, there was a span of 12 bases. In DNA form, the CDR3 reads TGTGCCATCAGTGACCCAGAAAGTATTTTCTTT. This translates into CAISDPESIFF.

The chain employs TRBV10-2 and TRBJ1-4; TRBD1 aligns across 7 bases. V lost 4 bases to trimming and J lost 7 bases; unmatched junction nucleotides: 3. Per germline, CDR1 WSHSY and CDR2 SAAADI. The CDR3 length is 13 residues. The CDR3 DNA follows: TGCGCCAGCAGTGGGGGACAGTCTGAAAAACTGTTTTTT. It translates to CASSGGQSEKLFF.

In its sample, this clone was seen once. V is TRBV5-5 and J is TRBJ2-5; perhaps D is TRBD1 or TRBD2 (5 bases each). The CDR3 is made up of 16 amino acids. Trimming removed 0 bases from V and 1 base from J, with 13 bases in between. Germline loops: CDR1 SGHKS, CDR2 YYEKEE (reference sequence). Here the CDR3 reads CASSLGGTFSQETQYF. As DNA, the CDR3 is TGTGCCAGCAGCTTGGGGGGGACCTTCTCCCAAGAGACCCAGTACTTC.

The CDR3 DNA reads as TGTGCCAGCAGCCTCTACGACAGTAATTCACCCCTCCACTTT. Translation gives CASSLYDSNSPLHF. V is TRBV7-6 and J is TRBJ1-6, with a possible D match to TRBD1 (5 bases). Deletions cut 5 bases from V and 6 bases from J, with 11 bases between. The CDR3 is made up of 14 amino acids. Germline lookup yields CDR1 SGHVS and CDR2 FNYEAQ.

The chain couples TRBV6-5 to TRBJ2-7; D is unresolved. CDR3 length: 15 amino acids. Germline assignment: CDR1 MNHEY and CDR2 SVGAGI. V was cut by 9 bases and J by 7 bases, with 25 bases left in between. CDR3 sequence (DNA): TGTGCCAGTCCAGGTTCCCAGCAACAATCAGAAGAGCAGTACTTC. The encoded protein is CASPGSQQQSEEQYF.

In its sample, this clone was seen once. The chain is built from TRBV27 and TRBJ2-7, with 11 bases that match TRBD1. The CDR3 consists of 14 residues. The germline gives CDR1 MNHEY, CDR2 SMNVEV (reference sequence). Losses at the gene ends were 3 bases for V and 3 bases for J; bases not matched to a gene: 1. CDR3 loop: CASSFGTGGYEQYF. The CDR3 DNA follows: TGTGCCAGCAGTTTCGGGACAGGGGGCTACGAGCAGTACTTC.

The V call is TRBV24-1, the J call TRBJ2-5; 8 bases agree with TRBD2. This CDR3 has 16 amino acids. V gave up 7 bases and J gave up 4 bases; unmatched junction bases: 13. CDR1 is KGHDR and CDR2 is SFDVKD in the germline V gene. CDR3 bases: TGTGCCACCAGCAGCACGGCGGGGGGCAGAGGAGAGACCCAGTACTTC. Amino acid sequence: CATSSTAGGRGETQYF.

The J gene is TRBJ2-6, the V gene TRBV6-2 or TRBV6-3; 8 bases map to TRBD2. V dropped 4 bases and J dropped 0; count of bases not matched to a gene: 8. Germline CDR1 is MNHEY and CDR2 is SVGEGT. This CDR3 has 18 residues. The CDR3 sequence is CASSLFGGGTSGANVLTF. The CDR3 DNA is TGTGCCAGCAGTTTATTCGGGGGGGGGACCTCTGGGGCCAACGTCCTGACTTTC.

J is TRBJ2-1 and V is TRBV2; 9 positions agree with TRBD1. From germline, CDR1 is SNHLY and CDR2 FYNNEI. V gave up 3 bases and J gave up 3 bases; unmatched junction bases: 3. The CDR3 consists of 15 residues. The CDR3 bases are TGTGCCAGCAGTGATAGGGGACAGGGCTACAATGAGCAGTTCTTC. It specifies CASSDRGQGYNEQFF.

J is TRBJ2-6 and V is TRBV5-1; D is possibly TRBD1 or TRBD2 (5 bases each). The germline gives CDR1 SGHRS, CDR2 YFSETQ. The length of the CDR3 is 16 residues. The ends were cut back, 1 base at V and 0 bases at J, with 8 bases in the middle. The chain's CDR3 is CASSLRGGSGANVLTF. The CDR3 bases are TGCGCCAGCAGCTTGCGTGGGGGCTCTGGGGCCAACGTCCTGACTTTC.